This is a list of T cell receptor beta chains from one sample in a study of T-cell reconstitution after alpha-beta-depleted transplantation in children. TCRdb re-analysed the PCR reads in MiXCR, keeping a single row per CDR3 protein. The profile shows about 260,000 distinct CDR3 sequences, approximately 8.9% of them singletons. Here the sequenced sample was PBMCs, mostly from graft donor cells, taken 180 days after TCRalphabeta/CD19-depleted stem cell transplant. The receptors were gathered from a male patient between 10 and 17 years old who had a stem cell transplant for acute lymphoblastic leukemia, so the T cells may come from the graft donor. CDR3s include the opening cysteine and the closing phenylalanine or tryptophan. The D gene is left open where the match is weak. A row's size may be missing; if present it is once, few, many or a size class.

>TRBJ2-1|many|.|TRBV7-6
CASSPSFYNEQFF
TGTGCCAGCAGCCCCTCCTTTTACAATGAGCAGTTCTTC
>TRBJ1-5|many|.|TRBV12-3/TRBV12-4
CASSLNRVRDQPQHF
TGTGCCAGCAGTTTAAACAGGGTGCGTGATCAGCCCCAGCATTTT
>TRBJ2-2|many|TRBD2|TRBV12-3/TRBV12-4
CASSPRASGNTGELFF
TGTGCCAGCAGTCCGAGGGCTAGCGGAAACACCGGGGAGCTGTTTTTT
>TRBJ1-5|many|.|TRBV5-1
CASSLLGWRDQPQHF
TGCGCCAGCAGCTTACTGGGGTGGCGAGATCAGCCCCAGCATTTT
>TRBJ2-5|many|.|TRBV12-3/TRBV12-4
CASSPGPGTQYF
TGTGCCAGCAGCCCGGGACCTGGGACCCAGTACTTC
>TRBJ1-1|.|.|TRBV12-2
CASRFLVREMNTEAFF
TGTGCAAGTCGCTTCTTAGTCAGAGAAATGAACACTGAAGCTTTCTTT
>TRBJ2-1|many|TRBD2|TRBV29-1
CSVLSRGRASNEQFF
TGCAGCGTCCTCTCACGCGGGAGGGCTTCCAATGAGCAGTTCTTC
>TRBJ1-1|.|.|TRBV5-1
CASSLTGFVTEAFF
TGCGCCAGCAGCTTGACAGGGTTTGTCACTGAAGCTTTCTTT
>TRBJ2-1|many|TRBD1|TRBV20-1
CSARPRTGTYNEQFF
TGCAGTGCTAGGCCCAGGACAGGTACCTACAATGAGCAGTTCTTC
>TRBJ2-5|many|TRBD2|TRBV4-2
CASSQDGKRGGLETQYF
TGTGCCAGCAGCCAAGATGGGAAGCGGGGGGGCCTAGAGACCCAGTACTTC
>TRBJ1-3|.|.|TRBV12-3/TRBV12-4
CASTFGRVGLGNTIYF
TGTGCCAGCACCTTCGGGAGAGTGGGTTTAGGAAACACCATATATTTT
>TRBJ2-3|many|.|TRBV29-1
CSVEGPSTDTQYF
TGCAGCGTTGAAGGTCCCAGCACAGATACGCAGTATTTT
>TRBJ2-2|few|TRBD1|TRBV20-1
CSARSRGTGELFF
TGCAGTGCAAGGTCCAGGGGGACCGGGGAGCTGTTTTTT
>TRBJ2-1|many|.|TRBV20-1
CSARQVEQFF
TGCAGTGCTAGACAGGTTGAGCAGTTCTTC
>TRBJ1-1|many|.|TRBV6-2/TRBV6-3
CASSYSSGTMNTEAFF
TGTGCCAGCAGTTACTCAAGCGGGACCATGAACACTGAAGCTTTCTTT
>TRBJ1-1|many|.|TRBV20-1
CSAKTSGPNTEAFF
TGCAGTGCTAAGACCTCGGGGCCGAACACTGAAGCTTTCTTT
>TRBJ2-7|many|.|TRBV14
CASSQDRSYYEQYF
TGTGCCAGCAGCCAGGATCGGTCGTACTACGAGCAGTACTTC
>TRBJ2-7|many|TRBD2|TRBV12-3/TRBV12-4
CASSTRPGLAVSSYEQYF
TGTGCCAGCAGTACCAGACCGGGACTAGCGGTGAGCTCCTACGAGCAGTACTTC
>TRBJ2-3|many|.|TRBV9
CASSARGYSTDTQYF
TGTGCCAGCAGCGCTAGGGGCTATAGCACAGATACGCAGTATTTT
>TRBJ1-6|many|.|TRBV7-9
CASSPRMGQGLHF
TGTGCCAGCAGCCCTCGGATGGGGCAAGGTCTCCACTTT
>TRBJ2-5|many|.|TRBV6-5
CASRTARAQYF
TGTGCCAGCAGGACAGCTCGGGCCCAGTACTTC
>TRBJ1-3|many|.|TRBV7-7
CASSLTPGNTIYF
TGTGCTAGCAGCTTGACCCCGGGAAACACCATATATTTT
>TRBJ2-3|many|TRBD2|TRBV4-2
CASSPLRLAGGDTQYF
TGTGCCAGCAGCCCCCTCCGGCTAGCGGGGGGAGATACGCAGTATTTT
>TRBJ1-3|many|.|TRBV3-1
CASSQFDTIYF
TGTGCCAGCAGCCAATTTGACACCATATATTTT
>TRBJ2-4|.|.|TRBV10-2
CASSDGPGNTVIPGKTKNIQYF
TGCGCCAGCAGTGACGGGCCAGGGAATACCGTCATACCAGGGAAGACCAAAAACATTCAGTACTTC
>TRBJ1-1|many|TRBD1|TRBV27
CASSSRWDSPTNTEAFF
TGTGCCAGCAGTTCCCGTTGGGACAGCCCTACGAACACTGAAGCTTTCTTT
>TRBJ2-3|many|TRBD2|TRBV29-1
CSVEGGLAGSTDTQYF
TGCAGCGTTGAAGGGGGACTAGCGGGAAGCACAGATACGCAGTATTTT
>TRBJ2-3|many|.|TRBV20-1
CSARDGHTDTQYF
TGCAGTGCTAGAGATGGTCACACAGATACGCAGTATTTT
>TRBJ2-3|many|.|TRBV29-1
CSILTVGITDTQYF
TGCAGCATTCTGACAGTGGGGATCACAGATACGCAGTATTTT
>TRBJ1-4|few|TRBD1|TRBV7-9
CASSLARGGNEKLFF
TGTGCCAGCAGCTTAGCGCGAGGGGGCAATGAAAAACTGTTTTTT
>TRBJ1-4|many|TRBD1|TRBV15
CATGKSLGGRPNEKLFF
TGTGCCACCGGGAAGTCTCTAGGGGGCAGGCCTAATGAAAAACTGTTTTTT
>TRBJ2-2|many|.|TRBV15
CATSREIGPGELFF
TGTGCCACCAGCAGAGAAATCGGTCCCGGGGAGCTGTTTTTT
>TRBJ1-1|many|TRBD1|TRBV12-3/TRBV12-4
CASILTGAYEAFF
TGTGCCAGCATTCTGACAGGGGCTTATGAAGCTTTCTTT
>TRBJ1-2|many|.|TRBV4-3
CASSRREGANYGYTF
TGCGCCAGCAGTCGCCGCGAGGGAGCTAACTATGGCTACACCTTC
>TRBJ1-1|many|TRBD1|TRBV20-1
CSARTGLNTEAFF
TGCAGTGCTCGGACAGGATTAAACACTGAAGCTTTCTTT
>TRBJ1-2|many|.|TRBV20-1
CSARDQALRGGYTF
TGCAGTGCTAGAGATCAGGCCCTCCGGGGAGGCTACACCTTC
>TRBJ2-3|many|TRBD2|TRBV2
CASRKGLAGRTDTQYF
TGTGCCAGCAGGAAGGGACTAGCGGGAAGGACAGATACGCAGTATTTT
>TRBJ2-2|.|TRBD1|TRBV20-1
CSATGTVHTGELFF
TGCAGTGCTACCGGGACAGTCCACACCGGGGAGCTGTTTTTT
>TRBJ2-7|.|.|TRBV5-5
CASSLGADSGYEQYF
TGTGCCAGCAGCTTGGGGGCAGATTCGGGTTACGAGCAGTACTTC
>TRBJ2-6|many|.|TRBV25-1
CASGPTVPSGANVLTF
TGTGCCAGCGGCCCGACCGTTCCTTCGGGGGCCAACGTCCTGACTTTC
>TRBJ2-5|many|.|TRBV28
CASSSPPQTQYF
TGTGCCAGCAGTTCCCCCCCTCAGACCCAGTACTTC
>TRBJ2-3|many|TRBD2|TRBV6-5
CASSYSGRLAGGTDTQYF
TGTGCCAGCAGTTACTCGGGTCGGCTAGCGGGAGGCACAGATACGCAGTATTTT
>TRBJ1-1|.|.|TRBV18
CASSLQRGGKAFF
TGTGCCAGCTCACTTCAACGGGGGGGGAAAGCTTTCTTT
>TRBJ2-6|.|TRBD2|TRBV28
CASSSLSGSMSGANVLTF
TGTGCCAGCAGTTCCCTTAGCGGGAGCATGAGTGGGGCCAACGTCCTGACTTTC
>TRBJ2-5|many|TRBD2|TRBV11-2
CASSFPTVGLAGGPWETQYF
TGTGCCAGCAGCTTTCCGACGGTTGGGCTAGCGGGAGGGCCCTGGGAGACCCAGTACTTC
>TRBJ2-5|many|TRBD1|TRBV29-1
CSVAGQGFQETQYF
TGCAGCGTTGCGGGACAGGGCTTTCAAGAGACCCAGTACTTC
>TRBJ2-7|many|.|TRBV20-1
CSACRDSYEQYF
TGCAGTGCTTGCCGGGACTCCTACGAGCAGTACTTC
>TRBJ1-5|many|.|TRBV27
CASSWGGENQPQHF
TGTGCCAGCAGTTGGGGTGGGGAAAATCAGCCCCAGCATTTT
>TRBJ2-5|many|TRBD2|TRBV29-1
CSVEEPGRISGTQYF
TGCAGCGTTGAAGAACCCGGGAGGATATCGGGGACCCAGTACTTC
>TRBJ2-1|.|.|TRBV27
CASSLQQYNEQFF
TGTGCCAGCAGTTTGCAACAATACAATGAGCAGTTCTTC
>TRBJ2-7|many|.|TRBV9
CASSVSQGEQYF
TGTGCCAGCAGCGTCTCTCAGGGGGAGCAGTACTTC
>TRBJ2-6|many|.|TRBV28
CATPGPQGFPSGANVLTF
TGTGCCACCCCAGGGCCCCAGGGGTTTCCCTCTGGGGCCAACGTCCTGACTTTC
>TRBJ2-3|many|TRBD2|TRBV9
CASSVDLAGVGYF
TGTGCCAGCAGCGTAGATCTAGCGGGGGTAGGGTATTTT
>TRBJ2-3|many|.|TRBV7-8
CASSSTTADTQYF
TGTGCCAGCAGCTCAACGACAGCAGATACGCAGTATTTT
>TRBJ1-4|few|TRBD1|TRBV20-1
CSTLKGALNEKLFF
TGCAGTACGTTAAAGGGGGCCCTAAATGAAAAACTGTTTTTT
>TRBJ2-1|many|.|TRBV9
CASSVNPTSRSYNEQFF
TGTGCCAGCAGCGTAAACCCCACTAGTCGCTCCTACAATGAGCAGTTCTTC
>TRBJ2-7|many|.|TRBV6-2/TRBV6-3
CASSYFTGTATYEQYF
TGTGCCAGCAGTTACTTCACCGGGACGGCTACCTACGAGCAGTACTTC
>TRBJ1-1|many|.|TRBV20-1
CSVFRTEAFF
TGCAGTGTTTTCCGCACTGAAGCTTTCTTT
>TRBJ2-7|many|TRBD2|TRBV12-3/TRBV12-4
CASSLYVPSGAYEQYF
TGTGCCAGCAGTTTATACGTACCTAGCGGTGCCTACGAGCAGTACTTC